This T cell receptor beta chain was captured in a study of control samples from healthy donors and cancer patients. V shed 4 bases, J shed 5 bases, and the junction held 1 base outside the gene matches. This CDR3 has 13 amino acids. Only in-frame clones appear in the TCRdb table, and some are missing; sequencing was by immunoSEQ multiplex PCR. The sample yields roughly 130,000 clones, approximately 89% seen once. Sequencing was performed on blood. This clonotype was sampled from a man aged 18 to 30 in good health. V usage is TRBV12-3 or TRBV12-4 and J usage is TRBJ2-2; TRBD1 agrees at 7 bases. The chain's CDR3 is CASSSRGTGELFF. The CDR3 DNA reads TGTGCCAGCAGTTCCAGGGGGACCGGGGAGCTGTTTTTT.